The clone carrying this T cell receptor beta chain was observed a handful of times. Its antigen is still unknown. Germline values: CDR1 MNHNS, CDR2 SASEGT. The CDR3 extends over 13 amino acids. The ends were cut back, 4 bases at V and 8 bases at J, with 11 bases in the middle. TCRdb processed the 5' RACE reads anew with MiXCR; each CDR3 protein has one entry. The sample consists of about 500,000 distinct CDR3 sequences, about a sixth of them appearing once. This specimen belongs to a study of T cells after yellow fever vaccination. Study-wide context: In the case of low-cell-number fractions, SMART-Seq v4 Ultra Low Input was used for preparation.

Study-level findings and limits: A weaker but faster secondary response was observed, peaking on day 5 versus 15.

Here the sequenced sample was PBMCs, taken 5 days after the first yellow fever vaccination. The receptor's source is a man between 18 and 35 years old who received the YFV17D yellow fever vaccine. The genes are TRBV6-1 and TRBJ1-4; no firm D call. The CDR3 spells CASSVRWGEKLFF. The CDR3 bases are TGTGCCAGCAGTGTCCGGTGGGGAGAAAAACTGTTTTTT.